A selection of T cell receptor beta chains follows, all from one sample in a study of human T cells and chemical hapten exposure. MiXCR, applied by TCRdb to the RACE reads, yields one record per CDR3 protein. The sample records approximately 87,000 distinct CDR3 sequences, more than 9.5% being singletons. This specimen was whole blood, taken in connection with sensitization to the hapten diphenylcyclopropenone (DPC). Receptors were obtained from a middle-aged woman with alopecia areata. Some clones in this sample may be carry-over from other donors' samples. The CDR3 runs from the conserved cysteine through the conserved F or W. Each record gives: V gene, clone size, CDR3 length, J gene, CDR3 protein. Clone size is shown for a subset of rows, as once, few, many or a class of expanded clone.

TRBV6-5	few	14	TRBJ2-1	CASSLFSESNEQFF
TRBV3-1	few	13	TRBJ2-6	CASSYSGANVLTF
TRBV7-8	NA	16	TRBJ2-3	CASSLGEGYRGDTQYF
TRBV12-3/TRBV12-4	once	14	TRBJ2-3	CASSSPGNWDTQYF
TRBV6-5	few	15	TRBJ1-1	CASSYSSMLNTEAFF
TRBV6-5	many	18	TRBJ2-5	CASSYESFRAGVQETQYF
TRBV28	many	15	TRBJ2-1	CASSSPSELYNEQFF
TRBV7-9	few	16	TRBJ1-1	CASSPTGGEWDTEAFF
TRBV11-3	many	15	TRBJ2-1	CASSFRTSGAGEQFF
TRBV7-9	NA	12	TRBJ2-5	CASSPTGGTQYF
TRBV6-2/TRBV6-3	many	15	TRBJ1-5	CASTEGQSDNQPQHF
TRBV20-1	NA	17	TRBJ2-7	CSARAPIGGGELYEQYF
TRBV5-1	many	12	TRBJ1-2	CASSSDGNGYTF
TRBV29-1	many	12	TRBJ2-5	CSVDEGVETQYF
TRBV12-3/TRBV12-4	many	22	TRBJ2-1	CASRSGTGFGFSGTSSYNEQFF
TRBV30	many	13	TRBJ1-5	CAWGREGNQPQHF
TRBV18	few	11	TRBJ1-1	CASSPATEAFF
TRBV2	many	15	TRBJ2-5	CASSETRPTGETQYF
TRBV3-1	many	15	TRBJ2-5	CASSQFTSGGETQYF
TRBV9	many	16	TRBJ2-3	CASSPVGGASTDTQYF
TRBV5-1	NA	16	TRBJ2-1	CASSLGVGLGYNEQFF
TRBV4-3	NA	14	TRBJ2-1	CASSQDINYNEQFF
TRBV20-1	many	12	TRBJ1-2	CSARTASYGYTF
TRBV6-4	NA	13	TRBJ2-5	CASSDSFGETQYF
TRBV20-1	many	15	TRBJ1-1	CSARAAAAVNTEAFF
TRBV20-1	NA	12	TRBJ1-2	CSASRGQGGYTF
TRBV5-5	many	14	TRBJ2-5	CASSDPGGSETQYF
TRBV19	few	13	TRBJ2-7	CASRPGGPYEQYF
TRBV29-1	many	13	TRBJ2-4	CSVEGGKKNIQYF
TRBV7-9	many	14	TRBJ2-3	CASSSGGSGDTQYF
TRBV6-6	many	15	TRBJ1-1	CASSYSIIGSTEAFF
TRBV7-2	many	15	TRBJ1-2	CASSLARTVIYGYTF
TRBV5-8	many	14	TRBJ2-5	CASSRAGVKETQYF
TRBV10-2	many	15	TRBJ2-3	CASSDSGRLADTQYF
TRBV7-9	NA	15	TRBJ2-3	CASSPGQTSTDTQYF
TRBV6-4	many	13	TRBJ1-4	CATPGRPNEKLFF
TRBV20-1	NA	12	TRBJ2-3	CSAGARTDTQYF
TRBV18	many	13	TRBJ2-1	CASARGAFNEQFF
TRBV9	NA	16	TRBJ1-6	CASSVAASSYNSPLHF
TRBV14	few	14	TRBJ1-1	CASSQRTRNTEAFF
TRBV7-9	few	15	TRBJ2-7	CASSIATLRSYEQYF
TRBV6-2/TRBV6-3	many	13	TRBJ2-7	CASSYPVNYEQYF
TRBV27	many	14	TRBJ2-7	CASSFTGIFYEQYF
TRBV19	NA	17	TRBJ2-1	CASSAPLTSGMGGEQFF
TRBV7-2	NA	15	TRBJ2-2	CASSFKLAGTGELFF
TRBV5-6	few	16	TRBJ2-7	CASSSRLAGVQYEQYF
TRBV9	many	14	TRBJ2-7	CASSVGVGDYEQYF
TRBV10-3	NA	13	TRBJ2-1	CAISHSGSDEQFF
TRBV6-6	few	16	TRBJ1-5	CASSYLGQYSNQPQHF
TRBV27	few	16	TRBJ2-2	CASRPPGQGASGELFF
TRBV12-3/TRBV12-4	many	14	TRBJ2-7	CASRPGQGASEQYF